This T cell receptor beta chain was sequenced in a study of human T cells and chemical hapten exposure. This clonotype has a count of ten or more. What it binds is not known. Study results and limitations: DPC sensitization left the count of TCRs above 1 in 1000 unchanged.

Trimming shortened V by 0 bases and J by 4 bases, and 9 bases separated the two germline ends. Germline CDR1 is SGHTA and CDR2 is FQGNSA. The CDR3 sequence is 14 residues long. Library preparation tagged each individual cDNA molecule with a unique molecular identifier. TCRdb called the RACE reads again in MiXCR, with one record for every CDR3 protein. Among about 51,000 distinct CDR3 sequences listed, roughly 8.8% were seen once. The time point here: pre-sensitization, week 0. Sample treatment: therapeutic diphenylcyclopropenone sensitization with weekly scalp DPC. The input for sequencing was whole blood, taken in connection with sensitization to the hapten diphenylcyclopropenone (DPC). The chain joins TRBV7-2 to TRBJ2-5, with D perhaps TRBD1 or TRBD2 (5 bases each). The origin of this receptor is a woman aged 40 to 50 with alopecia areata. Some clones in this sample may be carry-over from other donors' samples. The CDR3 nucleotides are TGTGCCAGCAGCTTAGCGTCAGGGACAGAGACCCAGTACTTC. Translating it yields CASSLASGTETQYF.